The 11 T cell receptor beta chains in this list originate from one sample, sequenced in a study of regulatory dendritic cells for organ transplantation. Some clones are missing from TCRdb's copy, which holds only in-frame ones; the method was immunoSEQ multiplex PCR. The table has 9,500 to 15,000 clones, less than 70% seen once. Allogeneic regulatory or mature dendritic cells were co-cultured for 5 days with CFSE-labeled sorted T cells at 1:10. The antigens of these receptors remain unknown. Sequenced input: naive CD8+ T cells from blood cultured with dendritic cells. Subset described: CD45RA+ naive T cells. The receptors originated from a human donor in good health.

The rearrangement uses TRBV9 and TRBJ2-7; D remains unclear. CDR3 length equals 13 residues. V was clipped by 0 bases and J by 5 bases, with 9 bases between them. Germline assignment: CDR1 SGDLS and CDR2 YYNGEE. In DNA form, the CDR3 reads TGTGCCAGCAGCGTAGGAAAGAGGAACGAGCAGTACTTC. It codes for CASSVGKRNEQYF.

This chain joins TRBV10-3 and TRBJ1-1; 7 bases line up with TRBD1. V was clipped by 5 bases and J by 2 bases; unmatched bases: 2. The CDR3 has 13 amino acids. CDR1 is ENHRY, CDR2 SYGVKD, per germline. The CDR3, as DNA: TGTGCCATCAGTCAAGGGGGCAACACTGAAGCTTTCTTT. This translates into CAISQGGNTEAFF.

The chain's CDR3 is CASSSGQSSYNSPLHF. DNA for the CDR3: TGTGCCAGCAGTTCCGGACAGAGCTCCTATAATTCACCCCTCCACTTT. V usage is TRBV7-9 and J usage is TRBJ1-6; D perhaps matches TRBD1 (6 bases). Germline CDR1 is SEHNR and CDR2 is FQNEAQ (reference sequence). V dropped 6 bases and J dropped 0 bases, with 12 bases sitting between them. This CDR3 comprises 16 residues.

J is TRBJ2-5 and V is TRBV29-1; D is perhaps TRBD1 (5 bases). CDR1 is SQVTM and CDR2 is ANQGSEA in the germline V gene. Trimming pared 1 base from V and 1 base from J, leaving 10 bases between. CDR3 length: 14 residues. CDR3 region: CSVEGGSSQETQYF. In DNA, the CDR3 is TGCAGCGTTGAAGGGGGCAGCTCCCAAGAGACCCAGTACTTC.

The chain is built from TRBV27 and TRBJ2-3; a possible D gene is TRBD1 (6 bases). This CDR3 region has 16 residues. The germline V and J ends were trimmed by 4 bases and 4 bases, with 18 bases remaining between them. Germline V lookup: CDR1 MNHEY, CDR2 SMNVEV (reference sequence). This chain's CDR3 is CASSSLTGLIADTQYF. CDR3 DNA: TGTGCCAGCAGTTCCCTCACAGGGCTAATCGCAGATACGCAGTATTTT.

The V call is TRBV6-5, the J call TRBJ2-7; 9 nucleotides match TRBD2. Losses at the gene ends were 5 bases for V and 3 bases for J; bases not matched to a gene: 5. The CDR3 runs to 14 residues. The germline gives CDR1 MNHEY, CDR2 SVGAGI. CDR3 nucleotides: TGTGCCAGCAGTATCTCGACTAGCGGCTACGAGCAGTACTTC. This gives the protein CASSISTSGYEQYF.

The CDR3 coding sequence is TGTGCCAGCAGCTTAGTCGGGGGGATCCTCAATGAGCAGTTCTTC. It encodes CASSLVGGILNEQFF. The genes are TRBV7-2 and TRBJ2-1, with TRBD2 matching 7 bases. The germline V gene encodes CDR1 SGHTA and CDR2 FQGNSA. CDR3 length equals 15 residues. J lost 6 bases, V lost 1 base, and 6 bases had no gene match.

CDR3 sequence: CASSQLAGGANEQFF. CDR3 sequence (DNA): TGCGCCAGCAGCCAACTAGCGGGGGGAGCGAATGAGCAGTTCTTC. The rearrangement links TRBV4-1 to TRBJ2-1; 11 nucleotides align to TRBD2. CDR3 length: 15 residues. Germline V gene lookup returns CDR1 MGHRA and CDR2 YSYEKL. The V segment lost 2 bases and the J segment 7 bases; nucleotides outside the gene matches: 4.

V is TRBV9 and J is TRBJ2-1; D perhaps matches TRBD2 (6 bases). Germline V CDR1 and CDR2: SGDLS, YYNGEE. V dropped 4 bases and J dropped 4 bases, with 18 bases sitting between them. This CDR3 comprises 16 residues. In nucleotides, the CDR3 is TGTGCCAGCAGCCCGCCCGGGGGAGCAGGGTACAATGAGCAGTTCTTC. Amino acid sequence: CASSPPGGAGYNEQFF. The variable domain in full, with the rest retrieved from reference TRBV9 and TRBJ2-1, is DSGVTQTPKHLITATGQRVTLRCSPRSGDLSVYWYQQSLDQGLQFLIQYYNGEERAKGNILERFSAQQFPDLHSELNLSSLELGDSALYFCASSPPGGAGYNEQFFGPGTRLTVL.

CDR3 sequence (DNA): TGTGCCAGCAGTTACTTGGGCTCCAGCTCCTACGAGCAGTACTTC. It codes for CASSYLGSSSYEQYF. This chain links TRBV6-5 with TRBJ2-7; D uncertain. V dropped 1 base and J dropped 0 bases, with 10 bases sitting between them. Germline V lookup: CDR1 MNHEY, CDR2 SVGAGI. The CDR3 runs to 15 residues.

CDR3 residues: CASSVDRDRGGYEQYF. As DNA, the CDR3 is TGTGCCAGCAGCGTTGACCGGGACAGGGGCGGATACGAGCAGTACTTC. V usage is TRBV9 and J usage is TRBJ2-7, with 10 bases fitting TRBD1. Trimming cost V 2 bases and J 4 bases; bases outside gene matches: 9. Germline V gene data show CDR1 as SGDLS and CDR2 as YYNGEE. CDR3 size: 16 residues. Combining the CDR3 with reference TRBV9 and TRBJ2-7 gives the whole variable domain DSGVTQTPKHLITATGQRVTLRCSPRSGDLSVYWYQQSLDQGLQFLIQYYNGEERAKGNILERFSAQQFPDLHSELNLSSLELGDSALYFCASSVDRDRGGYEQYFGPGTRLTVT.